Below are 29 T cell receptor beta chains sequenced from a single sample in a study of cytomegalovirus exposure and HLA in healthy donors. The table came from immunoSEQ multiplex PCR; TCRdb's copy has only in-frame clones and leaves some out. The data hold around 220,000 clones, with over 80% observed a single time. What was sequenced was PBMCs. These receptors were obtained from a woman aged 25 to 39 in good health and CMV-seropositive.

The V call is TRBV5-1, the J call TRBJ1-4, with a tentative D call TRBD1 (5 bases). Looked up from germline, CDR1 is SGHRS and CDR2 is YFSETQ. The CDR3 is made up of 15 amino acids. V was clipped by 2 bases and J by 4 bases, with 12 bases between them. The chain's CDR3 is CASSFGTVFNEKLFF. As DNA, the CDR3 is TGCGCCAGCAGCTTTGGGACGGTCTTTAATGAAAAACTGTTTTTT.

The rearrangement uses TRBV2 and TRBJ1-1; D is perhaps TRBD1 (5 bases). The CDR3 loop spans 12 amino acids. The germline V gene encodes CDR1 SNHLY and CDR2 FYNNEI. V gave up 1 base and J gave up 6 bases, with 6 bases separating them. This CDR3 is CASSEVGAEAFF. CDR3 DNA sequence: TGTGCCAGCAGTGAAGTGGGGGCTGAAGCTTTCTTT.

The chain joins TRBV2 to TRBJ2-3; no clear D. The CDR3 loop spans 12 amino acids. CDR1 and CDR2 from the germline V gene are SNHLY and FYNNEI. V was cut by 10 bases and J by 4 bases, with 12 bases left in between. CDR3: CATPRLPDTQYF. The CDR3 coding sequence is TGTGCCACCCCTCGCCTTCCAGATACGCAGTATTTT.

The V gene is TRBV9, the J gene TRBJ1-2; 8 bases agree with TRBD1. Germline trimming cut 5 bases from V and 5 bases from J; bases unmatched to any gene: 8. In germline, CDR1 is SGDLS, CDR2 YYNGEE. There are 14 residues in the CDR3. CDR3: CASSSDRERYGYTF. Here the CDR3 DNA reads TGTGCCAGCAGTTCGGACAGGGAACGGTATGGCTACACCTTC.

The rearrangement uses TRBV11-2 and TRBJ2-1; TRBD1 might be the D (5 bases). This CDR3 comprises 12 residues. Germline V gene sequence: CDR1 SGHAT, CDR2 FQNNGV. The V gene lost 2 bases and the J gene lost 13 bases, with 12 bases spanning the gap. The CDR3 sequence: CASSLNVQDQFF. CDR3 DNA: TGTGCCAGCAGCTTAAACGTACAGGATCAGTTCTTC.

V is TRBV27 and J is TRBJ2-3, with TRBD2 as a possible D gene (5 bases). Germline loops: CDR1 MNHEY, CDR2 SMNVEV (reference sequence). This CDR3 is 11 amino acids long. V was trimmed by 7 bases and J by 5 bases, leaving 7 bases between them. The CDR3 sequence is CASTGVDTQYF. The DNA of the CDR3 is TGTGCCAGCACCGGGGTAGATACGCAGTATTTT.

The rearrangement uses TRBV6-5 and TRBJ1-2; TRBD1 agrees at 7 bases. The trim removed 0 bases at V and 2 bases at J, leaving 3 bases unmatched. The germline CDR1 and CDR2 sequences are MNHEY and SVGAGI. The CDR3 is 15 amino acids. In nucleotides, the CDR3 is TGTGCCAGCAGTTACTCAGTGACAGGGAACTATGGCTACACCTTC. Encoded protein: CASSYSVTGNYGYTF.

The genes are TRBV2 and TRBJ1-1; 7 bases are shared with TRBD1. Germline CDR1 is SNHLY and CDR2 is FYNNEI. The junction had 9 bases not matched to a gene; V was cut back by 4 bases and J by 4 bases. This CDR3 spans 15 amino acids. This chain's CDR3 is CASSGQVDRATEAFF. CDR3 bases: TGTGCCAGCAGTGGACAAGTCGACAGGGCCACTGAAGCTTTCTTT. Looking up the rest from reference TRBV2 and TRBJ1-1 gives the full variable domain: EPEVTQTPSHQVTQMGQEVILRCVPISNHLYFYWYRQILGQKVEFLVSFYNNEISEKSEIFDDQFSVERPDGSNFTLKIRSTKLEDSAMYFCASSGQVDRATEAFFGQGTRLTVV.

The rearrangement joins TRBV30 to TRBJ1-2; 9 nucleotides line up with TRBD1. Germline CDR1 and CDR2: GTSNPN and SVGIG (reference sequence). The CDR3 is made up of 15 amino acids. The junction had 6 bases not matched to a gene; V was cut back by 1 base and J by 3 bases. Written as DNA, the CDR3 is TGTGCCTGGAGTGATTGGACAGGGGACTACTATGGCTACACCTTC. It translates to CAWSDWTGDYYGYTF. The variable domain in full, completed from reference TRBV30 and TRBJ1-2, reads SQTIHQWPATLVQPVGSPLSLECTVEGTSNPNLYWYRQAAGRGLQLLFYSVGIGQISSEVPQNLSASRPQDRQFILSSKKLLLSDSGFYLCAWSDWTGDYYGYTFGSGTRLTVV.

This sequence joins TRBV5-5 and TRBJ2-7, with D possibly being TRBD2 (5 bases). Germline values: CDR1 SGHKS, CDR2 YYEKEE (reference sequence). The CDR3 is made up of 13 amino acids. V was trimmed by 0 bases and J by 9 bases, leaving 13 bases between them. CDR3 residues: CASSLASGDVQYF. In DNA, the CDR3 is TGTGCCAGCAGCTTGGCCTCCGGGGATGTGCAGTACTTC. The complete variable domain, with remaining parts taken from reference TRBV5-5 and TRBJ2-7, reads DAGVTQSPTHLIKTRGQQVTLRCSPISGHKSVSWYQQVLGQGPQFIFQYYEKEERGRGNFPDRFSARQFPNYSSELNVNALLLGDSALYLCASSLASGDVQYFGPGTRLTVT.

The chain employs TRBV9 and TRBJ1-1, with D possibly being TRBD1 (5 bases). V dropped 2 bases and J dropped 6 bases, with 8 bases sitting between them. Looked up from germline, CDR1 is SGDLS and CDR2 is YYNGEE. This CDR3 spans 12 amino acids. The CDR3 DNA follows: TGTGCCAGCAGCGTCGGGGGAGCTGAAGCTTTCTTT. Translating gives CASSVGGAEAFF.

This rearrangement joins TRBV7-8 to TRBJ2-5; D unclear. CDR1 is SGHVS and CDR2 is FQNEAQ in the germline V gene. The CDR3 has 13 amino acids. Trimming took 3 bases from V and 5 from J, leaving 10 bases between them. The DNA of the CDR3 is TGTGCCAGCAGCTTTTATCGGTCGGAGACCCAGTACTTC. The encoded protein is CASSFYRSETQYF.

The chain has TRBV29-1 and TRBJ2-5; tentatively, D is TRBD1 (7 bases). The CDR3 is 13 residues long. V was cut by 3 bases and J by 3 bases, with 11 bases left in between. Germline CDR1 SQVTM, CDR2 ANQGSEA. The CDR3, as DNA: TGCAGCGTTGAGCAGGGGGGAAAAGAGACCCAGTACTTC. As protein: CSVEQGGKETQYF.

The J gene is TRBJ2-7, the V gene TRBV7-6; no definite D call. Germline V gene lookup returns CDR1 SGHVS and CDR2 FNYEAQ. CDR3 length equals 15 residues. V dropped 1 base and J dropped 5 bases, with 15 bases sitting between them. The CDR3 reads CASSLGPSQKDEQYF. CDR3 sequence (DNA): TGTGCCAGCAGCTTAGGCCCCTCGCAAAAGGACGAGCAGTACTTC. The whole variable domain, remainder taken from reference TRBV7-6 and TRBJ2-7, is GAGVSQSPRYKVTKRGQDVALRCDPISGHVSLYWYRQALGQGPEFLTYFNYEAQQDKSGLPNDRFSAERPEGSISTLTIQRTEQRDSAMYRCASSLGPSQKDEQYFGPGTRLTVT.

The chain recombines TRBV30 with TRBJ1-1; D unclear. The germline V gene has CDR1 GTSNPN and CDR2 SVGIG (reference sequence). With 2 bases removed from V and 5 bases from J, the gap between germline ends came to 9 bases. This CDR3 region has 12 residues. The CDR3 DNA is TGTGCCTGGAGTAAACAGAGAACTGAAGCTTTCTTT. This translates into CAWSKQRTEAFF.

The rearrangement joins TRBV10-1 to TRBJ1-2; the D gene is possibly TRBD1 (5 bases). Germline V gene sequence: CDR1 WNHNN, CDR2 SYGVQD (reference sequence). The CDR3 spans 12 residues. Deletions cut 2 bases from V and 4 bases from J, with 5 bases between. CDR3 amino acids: CASSEGAYGYTF. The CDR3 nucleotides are TGCGCCAGCAGTGAGGGGGCCTATGGCTACACCTTC.

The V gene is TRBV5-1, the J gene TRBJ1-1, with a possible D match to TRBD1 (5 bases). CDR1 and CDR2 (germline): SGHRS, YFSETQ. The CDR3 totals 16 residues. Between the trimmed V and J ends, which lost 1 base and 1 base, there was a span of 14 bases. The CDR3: CASSLYQGLGNTEAFF. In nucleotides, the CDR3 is TGCGCCAGCAGCTTGTATCAGGGTTTGGGGAACACTGAAGCTTTCTTT.

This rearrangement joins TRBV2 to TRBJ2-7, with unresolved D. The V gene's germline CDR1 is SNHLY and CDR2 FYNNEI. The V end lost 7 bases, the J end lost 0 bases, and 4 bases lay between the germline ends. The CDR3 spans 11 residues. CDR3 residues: CASKVSYEQYF. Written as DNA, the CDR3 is TGTGCCAGCAAGGTCTCCTACGAGCAGTACTTC.

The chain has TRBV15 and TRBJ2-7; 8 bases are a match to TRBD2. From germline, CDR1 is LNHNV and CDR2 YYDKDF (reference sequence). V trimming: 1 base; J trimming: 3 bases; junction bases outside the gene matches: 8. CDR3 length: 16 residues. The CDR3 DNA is TGTGCCACCAGCAGAGGCGTTTCGGGAGGGAACTACGAGCAGTACTTC. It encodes CATSRGVSGGNYEQYF.

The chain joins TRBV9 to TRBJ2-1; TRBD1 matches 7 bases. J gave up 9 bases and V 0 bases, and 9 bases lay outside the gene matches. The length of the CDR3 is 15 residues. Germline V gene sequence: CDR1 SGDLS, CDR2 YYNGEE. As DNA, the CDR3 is TGTGCCAGCAGCGTAGAGGGACAGCCTTCCCCTGAGCAGTTCTTC. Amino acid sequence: CASSVEGQPSPEQFF. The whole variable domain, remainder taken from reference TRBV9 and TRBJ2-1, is DSGVTQTPKHLITATGQRVTLRCSPRSGDLSVYWYQQSLDQGLQFLIQYYNGEERAKGNILERFSAQQFPDLHSELNLSSLELGDSALYFCASSVEGQPSPEQFFGPGTRLTVL.

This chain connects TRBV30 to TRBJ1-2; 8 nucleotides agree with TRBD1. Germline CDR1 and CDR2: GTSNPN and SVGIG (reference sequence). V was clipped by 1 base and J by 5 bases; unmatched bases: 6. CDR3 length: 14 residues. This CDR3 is CAWSDWTGSYGYTF. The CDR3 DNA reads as TGTGCCTGGAGTGACTGGACAGGGTCTTATGGCTACACCTTC.

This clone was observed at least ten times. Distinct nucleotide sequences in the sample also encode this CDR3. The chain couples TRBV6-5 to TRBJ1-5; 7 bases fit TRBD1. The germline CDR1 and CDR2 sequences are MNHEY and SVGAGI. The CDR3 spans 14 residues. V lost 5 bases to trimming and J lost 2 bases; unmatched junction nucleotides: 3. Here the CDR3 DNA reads TGTGCCAGCAGTAGACAGGGCGGCAATCAGCCCCAGCATTTT. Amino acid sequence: CASSRQGGNQPQHF.

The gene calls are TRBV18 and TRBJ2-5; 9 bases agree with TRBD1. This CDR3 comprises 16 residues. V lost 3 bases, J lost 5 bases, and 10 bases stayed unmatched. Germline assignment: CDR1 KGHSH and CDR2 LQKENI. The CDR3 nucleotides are TGTGCCAGCTCACCTCCGGGACAGGGAAATTGGGAGACCCAGTACTTC. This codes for CASSPPGQGNWETQYF.

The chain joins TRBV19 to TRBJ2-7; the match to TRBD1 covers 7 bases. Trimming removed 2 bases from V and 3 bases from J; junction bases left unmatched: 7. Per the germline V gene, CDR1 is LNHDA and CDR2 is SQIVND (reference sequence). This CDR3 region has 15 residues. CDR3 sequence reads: CASSIPNRGNYEQYF. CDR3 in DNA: TGTGCCAGTAGTATACCCAACAGGGGAAACTACGAGCAGTACTTC.

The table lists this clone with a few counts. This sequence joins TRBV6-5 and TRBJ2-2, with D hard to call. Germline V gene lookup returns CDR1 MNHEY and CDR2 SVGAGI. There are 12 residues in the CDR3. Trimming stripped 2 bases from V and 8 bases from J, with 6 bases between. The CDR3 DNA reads TGTGCCAGCAGTTACCCCGGTGGGGAGCTGTTTTTT. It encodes CASSYPGGELFF.

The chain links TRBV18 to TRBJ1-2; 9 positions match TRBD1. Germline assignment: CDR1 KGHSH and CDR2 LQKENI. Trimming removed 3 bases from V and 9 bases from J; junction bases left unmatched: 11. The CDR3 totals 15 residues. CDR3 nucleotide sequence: TGTGCCAGCTCACCGGCAGGGGACAGGGAGGGTCGCTACACCTTC. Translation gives CASSPAGDREGRYTF.

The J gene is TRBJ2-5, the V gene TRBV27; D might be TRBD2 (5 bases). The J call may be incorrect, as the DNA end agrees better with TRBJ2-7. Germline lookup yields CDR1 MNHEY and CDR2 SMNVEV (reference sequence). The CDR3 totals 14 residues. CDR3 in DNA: TGTGCCAGCAGTTTATCGAAGAGCGGAAACGAGCAGTACTTC. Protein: CASSLSKSGNEQYF.

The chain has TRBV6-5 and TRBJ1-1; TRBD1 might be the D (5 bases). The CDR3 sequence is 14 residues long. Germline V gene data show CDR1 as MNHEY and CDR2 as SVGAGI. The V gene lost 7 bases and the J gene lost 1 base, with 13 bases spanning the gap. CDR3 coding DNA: TGTGCCAGCACCACCGGCGGGGGGAACACTGAAGCTTTCTTT. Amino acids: CASTTGGGNTEAFF.

The CDR3 bases are TGCAGCGCTCGGACAGGGGATGGAAACACCATATATTTT. This translates into CSARTGDGNTIYF. This sequence joins TRBV29-1 and TRBJ1-3, with 9 bases aligning to TRBD1. Trimming cost V 7 bases and J 3 bases; bases outside gene matches: 4. CDR1 is SQVTM, CDR2 ANQGSEA, per germline. This CDR3 contains 13 residues.